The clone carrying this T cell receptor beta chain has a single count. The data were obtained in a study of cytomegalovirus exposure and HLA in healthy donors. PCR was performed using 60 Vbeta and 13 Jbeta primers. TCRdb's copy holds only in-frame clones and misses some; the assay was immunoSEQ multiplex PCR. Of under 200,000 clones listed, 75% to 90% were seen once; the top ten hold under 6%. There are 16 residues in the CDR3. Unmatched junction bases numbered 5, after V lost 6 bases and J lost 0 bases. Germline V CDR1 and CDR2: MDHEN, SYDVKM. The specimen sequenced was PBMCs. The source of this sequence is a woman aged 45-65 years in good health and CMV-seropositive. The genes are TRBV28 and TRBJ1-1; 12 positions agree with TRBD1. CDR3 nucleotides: TGTGCCAGCAGAGCCGGGACAGGGGGCATGAACACTGAAGCTTTCTTT. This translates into CASRAGTGGMNTEAFF.